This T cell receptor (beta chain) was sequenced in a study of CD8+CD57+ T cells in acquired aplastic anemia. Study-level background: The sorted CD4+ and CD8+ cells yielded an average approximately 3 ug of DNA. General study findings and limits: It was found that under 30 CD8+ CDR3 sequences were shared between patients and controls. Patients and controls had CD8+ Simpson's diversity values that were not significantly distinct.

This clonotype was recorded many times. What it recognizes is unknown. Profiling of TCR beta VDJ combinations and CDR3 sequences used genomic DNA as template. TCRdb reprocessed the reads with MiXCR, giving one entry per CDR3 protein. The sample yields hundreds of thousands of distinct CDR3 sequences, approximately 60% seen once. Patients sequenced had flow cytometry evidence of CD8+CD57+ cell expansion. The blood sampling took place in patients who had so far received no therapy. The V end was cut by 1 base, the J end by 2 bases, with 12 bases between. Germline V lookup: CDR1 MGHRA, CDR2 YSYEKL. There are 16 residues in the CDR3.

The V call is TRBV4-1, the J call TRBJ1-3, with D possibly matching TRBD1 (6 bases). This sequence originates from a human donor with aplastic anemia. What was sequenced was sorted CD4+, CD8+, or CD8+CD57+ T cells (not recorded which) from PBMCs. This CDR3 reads CASSQAGQITGNTIYF. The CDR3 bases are TGCGCCAGCAGCCAAGCTGGACAGATAACTGGAAACACCATATATTTT.